A selection of T cell receptor beta chains follows, all from one sample in a study of cytomegalovirus exposure and HLA in healthy donors. TCRdb's table, derived via immunoSEQ multiplex PCR, lists solely in-frame clones and lacks some. The profile shows about 140,000 clones, over 75% of them singletons. Specimen: PBMCs. The origin of the receptors is a man younger than 45 in good health. The CDR3 runs from the conserved cysteine through the conserved F or W. Fields, in order: clone size, V gene, J gene, D gene, CDR3 protein, CDR3 DNA. The D gene is left open where the match is weak. Clone size is not always given. Where it is, it says once, few, many or a class for expanded clones.

size: few; V: TRBV19; J: TRBJ1-5; D: NA; CDR3: CASSIRTGETDSNQPQHF; DNA: TGTGCCAGTAGTATCCGTACTGGGGAGACGGATAGCAATCAGCCCCAGCATTTT
size: NA; V: TRBV15; J: TRBJ2-6; D: NA; CDR3: CATSLDGANVLTF; DNA: TGTGCCACCAGCTTAGATGGGGCCAACGTCCTGACTTTC
size: NA; V: TRBV7-9; J: TRBJ2-3; D: NA; CDR3: CASSLAAETERTQYF; DNA: TGTGCCAGCAGCTTGGCGGCGGAAACGGAACGGACGCAGTATTTT
size: NA; V: TRBV15; J: TRBJ2-7; D: NA; CDR3: CATSRDHPGLGYEQYF; DNA: TGTGCCACCAGCAGAGATCACCCAGGGCTAGGCTACGAGCAGTACTTC
size: NA; V: TRBV6-1; J: TRBJ1-2; D: NA; CDR3: CASSEASSHF; DNA: TGTGCCAGCAGTGAAGCTAGCAGTCACTTC
size: NA; V: TRBV5-4; J: TRBJ2-7; D: TRBD2; CDR3: CASSSLAGGPNEQYF; DNA: TGTGCCAGCAGCTCCTTAGCGGGAGGGCCGAACGAGCAGTACTTC
size: few; V: TRBV6-4; J: TRBJ2-1; D: TRBD1; CDR3: CASAPGTGGHEQFF; DNA: TGTGCCAGCGCGCCAGGGACAGGGGGCCATGAGCAGTTCTTC
size: NA; V: TRBV2; J: TRBJ2-3; D: NA; CDR3: CASLEGPADTQYF; DNA: TGTGCCAGTTTGGAGGGCCCGGCAGATACGCAGTATTTT
size: NA; V: TRBV4-1; J: TRBJ2-4; D: NA; CDR3: CASSQAGLAKNIQYF; DNA: TGCGCCAGCAGCCAAGCGGGTCTAGCCAAAAACATTCAGTACTTC
size: NA; V: TRBV9; J: TRBJ2-5; D: NA; CDR3: CASSAASRGEQYF; DNA: TGTGCCAGCAGCGCGGCCTCACGTGGGGAGCAGTACTTC
size: NA; V: TRBV27; J: TRBJ2-7; D: NA; CDR3: CASSLSPTEYEQYF; DNA: TGTGCCAGCAGTTTATCTCCGACAGAGTACGAGCAGTACTTC
size: NA; V: TRBV7-2; J: TRBJ2-1; D: TRBD2; CDR3: CASSRGSGNNEQFF; DNA: TGTGCCAGCAGCCGGGGGAGCGGGAACAATGAGCAGTTCTTC
size: NA; V: TRBV11-2; J: TRBJ2-7; D: NA; CDR3: CASSSYTSTEEQYF; DNA: TGTGCCAGCAGCTCCTACACCTCGACGGAGGAGCAGTACTTC
size: NA; V: TRBV5-1; J: TRBJ1-4; D: TRBD1; CDR3: CASSTRQGPEKLFF; DNA: TGCGCCAGCAGCACTAGACAGGGGCCCGAAAAACTGTTTTTT